The 21 T cell receptor beta chains given below trace back to one sample, sequenced in a study of CD8 T cells in ankylosing spondylitis. TCRdb re-derived calls from the 5' RACE reads in MiXCR, one entry per CDR3 protein. The sample contains about 140,000 distinct CDR3 sequences, around 32% of which appear only once. The sequencing input was synovial fluid, either unsorted or a sorted T cell fraction (not recorded which). The receptors come from a male donor with ankylosing spondylitis.

The rearrangement links TRBV28 to TRBJ2-1; 7 nucleotides match TRBD2. This CDR3 spans 12 amino acids. Germline CDR1 and CDR2: MDHEN and SYDVKM. With 6 bases clipped from V and 10 bases from J, the junction kept 6 bases outside the gene matches. The CDR3 DNA sequence: TGTGCCAGCAGCCGGGACTATTGGGAGCAGTTCTTC. It translates to CASSRDYWEQFF.

This clonotype was observed a single time. The genes are TRBV14 and TRBJ2-3; D is unclear. This CDR3 is built from 12 residues. Deletions cut 4 bases from V and 7 bases from J, with 9 bases between. The germline V gene encodes CDR1 SGHDN and CDR2 FVKESK. The chain's CDR3 is CASSPWQNTQYF. CDR3 nucleotide sequence: TGTGCCAGCAGCCCCTGGCAGAATACGCAGTATTTT.

This clonotype was seen more than once but under ten times. CDR3 region: CASSGGTITDTQYF. In nucleotides, the CDR3 is TGTGCCAGCAGTGGGGGGACTATCACAGATACGCAGTATTTT. The genes are TRBV28 and TRBJ2-3; 7 bases are a match to TRBD2. From germline, CDR1 is MDHEN and CDR2 SYDVKM. Trimming at V came to 5 bases and at J to 2 bases, leaving 4 bases not matched to a gene. This CDR3 region has 14 residues.

The chain has TRBV3-1 and TRBJ2-5, with D tentatively TRBD1 (5 bases). Germline loops: CDR1 LGHDT, CDR2 YNNKEL (reference sequence). The length of the CDR3 is 16 residues. Trimming took off 1 base at V and 5 bases at J, with 17 bases between the two ends. The CDR3 DNA is TGTGCCAGCAGCCAAGTGGGTAGGGGCGGTTTTGAGACCCAGTACTTC. This sequence encodes CASSQVGRGGFETQYF.

This clonotype was picked up a small number of times. The chain is built from TRBV5-6 and TRBJ1-5; no definite D call. This CDR3 is 14 amino acids long. V was shortened by 0 bases and J by 2 bases, with 6 bases between the two germline ends. Germline CDR1 SGHDT, CDR2 YYEEEE. This CDR3 is CASSLASGNQPQHF. CDR3 nucleotide sequence: TGTGCCAGCAGCTTGGCGTCGGGCAATCAGCCCCAGCATTTT.

This clonotype has only a few counts. This rearrangement joins TRBV20-1 to TRBJ2-3; 9 bases fit TRBD1. Looked up from germline, CDR1 is DFQATT and CDR2 is SNEGSKA (reference sequence). Trimming cost V 6 bases and J 0 bases; bases outside gene matches: 4. The CDR3 contains 14 residues. CDR3: CSAVGQGSTDTQYF. Here the CDR3 DNA reads TGCAGTGCCGTGGGACAGGGAAGCACAGATACGCAGTATTTT.

This clonotype has just a few counts. The chain is built from TRBV20-1 and TRBJ2-1, with TRBD2 matching 12 bases. The CDR3 runs 13 residues. CDR1 DFQATT and CDR2 SNEGSKA come from the germline V gene (reference sequence). DNA of the CDR3: TGCAGCGCCGGACTAGCGGGGCCCAATGAGCAGTTCTTC. The encoded protein is CSAGLAGPNEQFF.

The V call is TRBV28, the J call TRBJ1-1; the D gene is possibly TRBD1 (6 bases). CDR3 size: 13 residues. Germline V CDR1 and CDR2: MDHEN, SYDVKM. V dropped 3 bases and J dropped 5 bases, with 10 bases sitting between them. The CDR3 sequence is CASSFRGATEAFF. In DNA form, the CDR3 reads TGTGCCAGCAGTTTCCGGGGGGCTACTGAAGCTTTCTTT.

This rearrangement joins TRBV14 to TRBJ2-1, with D possibly TRBD2 on 6 matching bases. This CDR3 comprises 16 residues. CDR1 is SGHDN, CDR2 FVKESK, per germline. V gave up 4 bases and J gave up 5 bases, with 18 bases separating them. The CDR3 sequence: CASSPGGPLGDNEQFF. The CDR3 DNA reads TGTGCCAGCAGCCCAGGAGGGCCTCTAGGGGACAATGAGCAGTTCTTC.

The chain has TRBV20-1 and TRBJ2-2; either TRBD1 or TRBD2 may supply D (5 bases each). Trimming pared 2 bases from V and 3 bases from J, leaving 10 bases between. The germline CDR1 and CDR2 sequences are DFQATT and SNEGSKA (reference sequence). The CDR3 sequence is 14 residues long. CDR3 in DNA: TGCAGTGCTAGACGCCGGGGCGACACCGGGGAGCTGTTTTTT. Translating it yields CSARRRGDTGELFF.

The gene calls are TRBV7-8 and TRBJ2-7; D gene ambiguous. This CDR3 has 13 residues. The germline V gene encodes CDR1 SGHVS and CDR2 FQNEAQ. V was shortened by 4 bases and J by 9 bases, with 16 bases between the two germline ends. The CDR3 loop reads CASSSFTGRRQYF. The CDR3 nucleotides are TGTGCCAGCAGCTCATTTACGGGCAGGCGGCAGTACTTC. The full variable domain, with the rest looked up from reference TRBV7-8 and TRBJ2-7, is GAGVSQSPRYKVAKRGQDVALRCDPISGHVSLFWYQQALGQGPEFLTYFQNEAQLDKSGLPSDRFFAERPEGSVSTLKIQRTQQEDSAVYLCASSSFTGRRQYFGPGTRLTVT.

This clonotype was observed a few times. The gene calls are TRBV5-5 and TRBJ2-2; 7 bases line up with TRBD1. The CDR3 runs to 16 residues. After removal of 4 bases from V and 1 base from J, the junction contained 7 bases not matched to a gene. Germline V CDR1 and CDR2: SGHKS, YYEKEE (reference sequence). CDR3 sequence reads: CASSPPGTVNTGELFF. The CDR3 DNA reads TGTGCCAGCAGCCCGCCCGGGACAGTGAACACCGGGGAGCTGTTTTTT. Supplemented by reference TRBV5-5 and TRBJ2-2, the full variable domain reads DAGVTQSPTHLIKTRGQQVTLRCSPISGHKSVSWYQQVLGQGPQFIFQYYEKEERGRGNFPDRFSARQFPNYSSELNVNALLLGDSALYLCASSPPGTVNTGELFFGEGSRLTVL.

V is TRBV2 and J is TRBJ2-5, with 7 bases that match TRBD2. The J segment lost 1 base and the V segment lost 11 bases, leaving 16 bases of the junction unmatched. This CDR3 region has 16 residues. The germline V gene has CDR1 SNHLY and CDR2 FYNNEI. As DNA, the CDR3 is TGTGCCTCCCGGTTTGGTCGAGCGGGGATCCAAGAGACCCAGTACTTC. It encodes CASRFGRAGIQETQYF.

V is TRBV7-6 and J is TRBJ2-7, with 7 positions matching TRBD2. Germline-derived CDR1 and CDR2 are SGHVS and FNYEAQ. V was clipped by 5 bases and J by 5 bases; unmatched bases: 9. The CDR3 runs to 14 residues. The chain's CDR3 is CASSPLAAPNEQYF. CDR3 DNA sequence: TGTGCCAGCAGCCCTCTAGCGGCTCCTAACGAGCAGTACTTC.

The chain joins TRBV5-1 to TRBJ2-2; D not resolved. The V gene's germline CDR1 is SGHRS and CDR2 YFSETQ. The CDR3 consists of 15 residues. The V and J ends lost 3 bases and 0 bases respectively, with 9 bases between them. DNA for the CDR3: TGCGCCAGCAGCTCGAGGCCGACGAACACCGGGGAGCTGTTTTTT. Its translation is CASSSRPTNTGELFF.

The chain joins TRBV10-3 to TRBJ1-2; maybe TRBD1 (6 bases). V lost 7 bases to trimming and J lost 7 bases, with 13 bases between them. CDR1 is ENHRY, CDR2 SYGVKD, per germline. The CDR3 is made up of 12 amino acids. The CDR3 sequence: CAITSSGVGYTF. The CDR3 DNA reads TGTGCCATCACCTCCTCAGGGGTTGGCTACACCTTC.

This clonotype turned up a few times. The chain links TRBV29-1 to TRBJ2-3, with TRBD2 matching over 7 bases. Germline CDR1 reads SQVTM; CDR2 reads ANQGSEA. V was clipped by 2 bases and J by 2 bases; unmatched bases: 4. This CDR3 contains 14 residues. CDR3 in amino acids: CSVEPSGLTDTQYF. The CDR3 DNA sequence: TGCAGCGTTGAACCTAGCGGACTCACAGATACGCAGTATTTT.

This CDR3 reads CASSQRLAGVAGDTQYF. The CDR3 nucleotides are TGTGCCAGCAGCCAACGCCTAGCGGGAGTAGCGGGAGATACGCAGTATTTT. The V call is TRBV4-2, the J call TRBJ2-3; 10 bases line up with TRBD2. The ends lost 2 bases at V and 5 bases at J; junction bases unmatched: 10. The CDR3 sequence is 17 residues long. The germline CDR1 and CDR2 sequences are LGHNA and YNFKEQ.

CDR3 loop: CSVRSLGTLTDTQYF. The CDR3 DNA is TGCAGCGTAAGAAGCCTGGGCACCCTAACAGATACGCAGTATTTT. The V and J genes are TRBV29-1 and TRBJ2-3; no clear D. Germline V gene data show CDR1 as SQVTM and CDR2 as ANQGSEA. V was shortened by 6 bases and J by 3 bases, with 19 bases between the two germline ends. CDR3 length: 15 residues.

The CDR3 coding sequence is TGTGCCAGCAGCCGGGGTCCGAACACTGAAGCTTTCTTT. It yields the protein CASSRGPNTEAFF. V usage is TRBV7-3 and J usage is TRBJ1-1, with D unresolved. Trimming removed 5 bases from V and 1 base from J, with 8 bases in between. The CDR3 spans 13 residues. Germline values: CDR1 SGHTA, CDR2 FQGTGA.

This chain uses TRBV20-1 with TRBJ2-1; 11 nucleotides line up with TRBD2. CDR3 length equals 14 residues. Germline V CDR1 and CDR2: DFQATT, SNEGSKA (reference sequence). J lost 8 bases, V lost 0 bases, and 3 bases had no gene match. CDR3 in DNA: TGCAGTGCTAGAGATGTAGCGGGAGGGTATGAGCAGTTCTTC. Translated: CSARDVAGGYEQFF.